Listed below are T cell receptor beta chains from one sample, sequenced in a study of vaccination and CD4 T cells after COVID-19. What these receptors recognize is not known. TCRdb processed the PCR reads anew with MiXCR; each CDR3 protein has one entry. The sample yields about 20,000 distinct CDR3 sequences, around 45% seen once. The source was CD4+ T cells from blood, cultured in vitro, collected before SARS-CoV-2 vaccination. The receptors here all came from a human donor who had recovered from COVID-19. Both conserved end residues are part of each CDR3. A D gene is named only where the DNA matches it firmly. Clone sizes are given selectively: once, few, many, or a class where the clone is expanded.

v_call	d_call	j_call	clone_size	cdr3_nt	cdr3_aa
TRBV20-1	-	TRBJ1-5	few	TGCAGTGCGGACGAACCGGGCCGCAATCAGCCCCAGCATTTT	CSADEPGRNQPQHF
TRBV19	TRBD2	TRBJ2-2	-	TGTGCCAGTAGTCCTCGACTAGCGGGAGGGACCGGGGAGCTGTTTTTT	CASSPRLAGGTGELFF
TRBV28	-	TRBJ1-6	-	TGTGCCAGCAGAAACCGAGAAGGGAGCGGTGATTCACCCCTCCACTTT	CASRNREGSGDSPLHF
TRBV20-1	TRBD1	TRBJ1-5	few	TGCAGTGCTTTTGTGACAGGGGGCATTGGCAATCAGCCCCAGCATTTT	CSAFVTGGIGNQPQHF
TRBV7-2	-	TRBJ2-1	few	TGTGCCAGCAGCTCATACGGGACCCACAATGAGCAGTTCTTC	CASSSYGTHNEQFF
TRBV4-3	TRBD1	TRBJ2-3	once	TGCGCCAGCAGCCAAGAGGGGACAGGGGCAGATACGCAGTATTTT	CASSQEGTGADTQYF
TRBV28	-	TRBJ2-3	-	TGTGCCAGCCGGGTGAGCACAGATACGCAGTATTTT	CASRVSTDTQYF
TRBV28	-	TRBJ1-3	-	TGTGCCAGCAGGAACAGAGGACGGCTCTCTGGAAACACCATATATTTT	CASRNRGRLSGNTIYF
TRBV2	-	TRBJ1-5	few	TGTGCCAGCAGTGAATCGGGGGGTCGGCCCCAGCATTTT	CASSESGGRPQHF
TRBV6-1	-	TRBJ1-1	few	TGTGCCAGCAGTGCACAGGGTATGGTACGGACTGAAGCTTTCTTT	CASSAQGMVRTEAFF
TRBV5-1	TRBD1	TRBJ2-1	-	TGCGCCAGCAGCTTAAGACAGGGCCGACCCAATGAGCAGTTCTTC	CASSLRQGRPNEQFF
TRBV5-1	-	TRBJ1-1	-	TGCGCCAGCAGCTTTCAGGGATCGTCGAACACTGAAGCTTTCTTT	CASSFQGSSNTEAFF
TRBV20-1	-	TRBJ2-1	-	TGCAGTGCTAGCGGAAACTCCTACAATGAGCAGTTCTTC	CSASGNSYNEQFF
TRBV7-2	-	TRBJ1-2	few	TGTGCCAGCAGTTTGGGAGGGCGCGGCCTCTATGGCTACACCTTC	CASSLGGRGLYGYTF
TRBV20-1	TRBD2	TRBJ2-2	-	TGCAGTGCTAGGGAAAGCGGGAGATCAAACGGGGAGCTGTTTTTT	CSARESGRSNGELFF
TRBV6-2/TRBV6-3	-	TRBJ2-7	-	TGTGCCAGCACACACAGCGCCTACGAGCAGTACTTC	CASTHSAYEQYF
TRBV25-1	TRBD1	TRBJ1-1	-	TGTGCCACCCGAGGACAGGGGGAGACTGAAGCTTTCTTT	CATRGQGETEAFF
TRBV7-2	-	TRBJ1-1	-	TGTGCCAGCAGCTTAGGGGGGACGTATGGTGAAGCTTTCTTT	CASSLGGTYGEAFF
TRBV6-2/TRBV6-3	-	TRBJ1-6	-	TGTGCTTCGGACAGACTAGGTGGATCACCCCTCCACTTT	CASDRLGGSPLHF
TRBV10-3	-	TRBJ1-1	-	TGTGCCATCAGGGCTCTTGGGGCTGAAGCTTTCTTT	CAIRALGAEAFF
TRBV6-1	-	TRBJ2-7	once	TGTGCCAGTGACAGCCTGCACTCCTACGAGCAGTACTTC	CASDSLHSYEQYF
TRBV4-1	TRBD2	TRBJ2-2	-	TGCGCCAGCAGCCAAGGGACTAGCGGGAGTGCCGGGGAGCTGTTTTTT	CASSQGTSGSAGELFF
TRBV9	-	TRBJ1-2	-	TGTGCCAGCAGCGCCAGAGGAGGGAACTATGGCTACACCTTC	CASSARGGNYGYTF
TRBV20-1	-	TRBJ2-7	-	TGCAGTGCTAGGGACCGACTTGGAAGGAACGAGCAGTACTTC	CSARDRLGRNEQYF
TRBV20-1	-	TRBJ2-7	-	TGCAGTGCTAGGCCCAGCAGGAGCTCCTACGAGCAGTACTTC	CSARPSRSSYEQYF
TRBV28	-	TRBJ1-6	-	TGTGCCAGCAGAGATAGGGTTTCACCCCTCCACTTT	CASRDRVSPLHF
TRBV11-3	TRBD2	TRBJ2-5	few	TGTGCCAGCAGCCCAAAGGCGGGGGGATTGGAGACCCAGTACTTC	CASSPKAGGLETQYF
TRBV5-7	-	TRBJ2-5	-	TGTGCCAGCAGCTTGGGGGGGGTAGAGACCCAGTACTTC	CASSLGGVETQYF
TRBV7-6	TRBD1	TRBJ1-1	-	TGTGCCAGCAGCCGAAATATGGTGGGACAGGGGACCCCCACTGAAGCTTTCTTT	CASSRNMVGQGTPTEAFF
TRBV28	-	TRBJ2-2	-	TGTGCCAGTCTGCGGGCTAGCGACACCGGGGAGCTGTTTTTT	CASLRASDTGELFF
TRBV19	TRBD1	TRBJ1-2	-	TGTGCCAGTAGTGACAGGGAAAACGATGGCTACACCTTC	CASSDRENDGYTF
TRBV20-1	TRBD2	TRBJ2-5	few	TGCAGTGGCGGCCGCGCCGGGGGGGAGACCCAGTACTTC	CSGGRAGGETQYF
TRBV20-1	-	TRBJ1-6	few	TGCAGTGCTAGAGATCACGGAGGGAATAATTCACCCCTCCACTTT	CSARDHGGNNSPLHF
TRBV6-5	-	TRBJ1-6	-	TGTGCCAGCAGTTACTCGTATGAGGCCCTTAGTTCACCCCTCCACTTT	CASSYSYEALSSPLHF
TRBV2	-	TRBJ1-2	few	TGTGCCAGCAGTGAGGTTCCTATGCGGGGCTACACCTTC	CASSEVPMRGYTF
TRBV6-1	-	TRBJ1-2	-	TGTGCCAGCAGTGGGAGGGTTGATGGCTACACCTTC	CASSGRVDGYTF
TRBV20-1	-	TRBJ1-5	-	TGCAGTGCTAGAGGAGGTTCGGGGCAGGGCAATCAGCCCCAGCATTTT	CSARGGSGQGNQPQHF
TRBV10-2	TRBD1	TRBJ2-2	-	TGCGCCAGCAGGGGACAGGGGGCGCGTAACGGGGAGCTGTTTTTT	CASRGQGARNGELFF
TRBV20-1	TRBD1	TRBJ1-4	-	TGCAGTGCTAGATCAGGACAGGGGGATGAAAAACTGTTTTTT	CSARSGQGDEKLFF
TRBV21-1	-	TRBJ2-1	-	TGTGCCAGCAGCACAGGTGGTTCCGTGTCCTACAATGAGCAGTTCTTC	CASSTGGSVSYNEQFF
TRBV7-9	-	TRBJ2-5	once	TGTGCCAGCAGCGTGGGGGCGTGGGAGACCCAGTACTTC	CASSVGAWETQYF